A single sample is the source of the 21 T cell receptor beta chains below, sequenced in a study of glioma-infiltrating T cells after dendritic cell vaccination. Noted time point: after dendritic cell vaccination, including at tumor progression/relapse. Clones were read by immunoSEQ multiplex PCR, and TCRdb kept only the in-frame ones, dropping some. The sample includes roughly 100,000 clones, nearly 90% seen only once; the top ten take roughly 2.5%. The sample was blood, taken after dendritic cell vaccination. The receptors stem from a human donor with glioblastoma.

This clone was seen more than once but under ten times. The chain carries TRBV4-2 and TRBJ2-4, with 11 bases that match TRBD1. There are 20 residues in the CDR3. With 0 bases clipped from V and 2 bases from J, the junction kept 12 bases outside the gene matches. The germline CDR1 and CDR2 sequences are LGHNA and YNFKEQ. CDR3 sequence reads: CASSQDGGTGGPFTKNIQYF. The CDR3, as DNA: TGTGCCAGCAGCCAAGATGGCGGGACAGGGGGGCCGTTCACCAAAAACATTCAGTACTTC.

This chain connects TRBV11-1 to TRBJ2-5; D is perhaps TRBD2 (7 bases). The CDR3 has 13 residues. The germline V and J ends were trimmed by 5 bases and 7 bases, with 14 bases remaining between them. CDR1 and CDR2 from the germline V gene are SGHAT and FQDESV (reference sequence). The CDR3: CASSLGAGATQYF. The CDR3 DNA reads TGTGCCAGCAGCCTGGGGGCGGGAGCGACCCAGTACTTC.

This clone was recorded once. The V and J genes are TRBV6-1 and TRBJ1-2; D gene ambiguous. Germline V lookup: CDR1 MNHNS, CDR2 SASEGT. The ends were cut back, 1 base at V and 4 bases at J, with 7 bases in the middle. CDR3 size: 13 residues. DNA of the CDR3: TGTGCCAGCAGTGAAGACAGTATCTATGGCTACACCTTC. Translated: CASSEDSIYGYTF.

This clone was recorded only once. The gene calls are TRBV5-1 and TRBJ2-1; TRBD2 matches 15 bases. The CDR3 covers 16 residues. With V trimmed by 2 bases and J by 8 bases, 5 bases remained unmatched. From germline, CDR1 is SGHRS and CDR2 YFSETQ. CDR3 coding DNA: TGCGCCAGCAGCTTTGGGACTAGCGGGGGGTTTGATGAGCAGTTCTTC. Protein sequence: CASSFGTSGGFDEQFF.

The rearrangement uses TRBV2 and TRBJ2-3; 8 bases are a match to TRBD1. Germline CDR1 is SNHLY and CDR2 is FYNNEI. After removal of 4 bases from V and 6 bases from J, the junction contained 9 bases not matched to a gene. The CDR3 totals 15 residues. In nucleotides, the CDR3 is TGTGCCAGCAGTGGCAGGGCAGGGGGCGCGGATACGCAGTATTTT. Protein product: CASSGRAGGADTQYF.

This chain joins TRBV5-1 and TRBJ2-1; the D is unclear. The V end was cut by 0 bases, the J end by 0 bases, with 7 bases between. CDR1 is SGHRS and CDR2 is YFSETQ in the germline V gene. The CDR3 consists of 15 residues. This CDR3 reads CASSLASSSYNEQFF. The CDR3 DNA sequence: TGCGCCAGCAGCTTGGCCTCGAGCTCCTACAATGAGCAGTTCTTC.

The chain carries TRBV9 and TRBJ1-3; 7 bases line up with TRBD1. CDR1 SGDLS and CDR2 YYNGEE come from the germline V gene. The CDR3 spans 13 residues. V trimming: 7 bases; J trimming: 4 bases; junction bases outside the gene matches: 5. This chain's CDR3 is CASRQGGGNTIYF. The CDR3 DNA reads TGTGCCAGCCGACAGGGAGGAGGAAACACCATATATTTT.

The V call is TRBV4-2, the J call TRBJ2-2, with 8 bases matching TRBD2. The CDR3 length is 16 residues. The V gene's germline CDR1 is LGHNA and CDR2 YNFKEQ. Trimming removed 2 bases from V and 0 bases from J; junction bases left unmatched: 2. The CDR3 loop is CASSQRGLANTGELFF. DNA for the CDR3: TGTGCCAGCAGCCAAAGGGGACTAGCGAACACCGGGGAGCTGTTTTTT.

The chain employs TRBV5-1 and TRBJ1-6; 7 bases map to TRBD1. This CDR3 contains 16 residues. CDR1 and CDR2 (germline): SGHRS, YFSETQ. V dropped 4 bases and J dropped 7; count of bases not matched to a gene: 11. The CDR3, as DNA: TGCGCCAGCAGCCGTGACAGGGAAGGAAACAATTCACCCCTCCACTTT. Protein sequence: CASSRDREGNNSPLHF.

This clone was counted once. The chain carries TRBV7-9 and TRBJ2-5; D perhaps matches TRBD2 (6 bases). V was shortened by 5 bases and J by 5 bases, with 21 bases between the two germline ends. Per the germline V gene, CDR1 is SEHNR and CDR2 is FQNEAQ (reference sequence). This CDR3 has 16 amino acids. The CDR3 DNA is TGTGCCAGCAGCCCCCGGAGGGATCCCGGATGGGAGACCCAGTACTTC. This codes for CASSPRRDPGWETQYF.

This clone was seen once. The chain combines TRBV27 with TRBJ1-2; 9 bases line up with TRBD1. The germline gives CDR1 MNHEY, CDR2 SMNVEV (reference sequence). The CDR3 spans 19 residues. Unmatched junction bases numbered 15, after V lost 2 bases and J lost 2 bases. For the CDR3, the DNA is TGTGCCAGCAGTTTAAAACCGACAACAGGGGGCGCGACCAACTATGGCTACACCTTC. Encoded protein: CASSLKPTTGGATNYGYTF.

Worth noting for this clone: Additional DNA sequences in this sample encode the identical CDR3. The gene calls are TRBV5-6 and TRBJ2-3; D perhaps matches TRBD2 (5 bases). Germline values: CDR1 SGHDT, CDR2 YYEEEE. The V end lost 4 bases, the J end lost 1 base, and 13 bases lay between the germline ends. The CDR3 length is 15 residues. Here the CDR3 reads CASSRSLGRTDTQYF. The CDR3 DNA reads as TGTGCCAGCAGCCGGTCACTAGGTCGCACAGATACGCAGTATTTT.

V and J are TRBV5-6 and TRBJ1-2; D unclear. Germline CDR1 is SGHDT and CDR2 is YYEEEE. The CDR3 runs to 13 residues. Trimming took 2 bases from V and 7 from J, leaving 12 bases between them. DNA of the CDR3: TGTGCCAGCAGCTTAGTGGCCACCCTTGGCTACACCTTC. Translating it yields CASSLVATLGYTF. Full variable domain (outside the CDR3, taken from reference TRBV5-6 and TRBJ1-2): DAGVTQSPTHLIKTRGQQVTLRCSPKSGHDTVSWYQQALGQGPQFIFQYYEEEERQRGNFPDRFSGHQFPNYSSELNVNALLLGDSALYLCASSLVATLGYTFGSGTRLTVV.

The chain uses TRBV5-1 and TRBJ2-2, with D hard to call. The ends were cut back, 0 bases at V and 7 bases at J, with 16 bases in the middle. Germline values: CDR1 SGHRS, CDR2 YFSETQ. The CDR3 extends over 16 amino acids. CDR3 nucleotides: TGCGCCAGCAGCTTGGGGTCGGGTGTAGGTCACGGGGAGCTGTTTTTT. Translated, it gives CASSLGSGVGHGELFF.

The V gene is TRBV7-9, the J gene TRBJ2-1; 9 positions agree with TRBD1. The junction had 7 bases not matched to a gene; V was cut back by 3 bases and J by 7 bases. The CDR3 is 15 residues long. The germline CDR1 and CDR2 sequences are SEHNR and FQNEAQ (reference sequence). The CDR3: CASSFSQGALNEQFF. In DNA, the CDR3 is TGTGCCAGCAGCTTCTCACAGGGGGCCCTTAATGAGCAGTTCTTC.

In DNA form, the CDR3 reads TGTGCCAGCAGCGTAGAGGGCGGGCCCTACTCTGGAAACACCATATATTTT. Its translation is CASSVEGGPYSGNTIYF. The chain links TRBV9 to TRBJ1-3; no clear D. The CDR3 consists of 17 residues. Per germline, CDR1 SGDLS and CDR2 YYNGEE. Between the trimmed V and J ends, which lost 0 bases and 0 bases, there was a span of 13 bases.

The chain is built from TRBV6-1 and TRBJ2-5; D ambiguous. Germline loops: CDR1 MNHNS, CDR2 SASEGT. CDR3 length equals 13 residues. Trimming removed 8 bases from V and 2 bases from J, with 12 bases in between. In nucleotides, the CDR3 is TGTGCCAGCTGCCCCAGGCAGCAAGAGACCCAGTACTTC. It translates to CASCPRQQETQYF.

The rearrangement uses TRBV5-1 and TRBJ1-5; D is possibly TRBD1 (5 bases). Germline lookup yields CDR1 SGHRS and CDR2 YFSETQ. CDR3 length equals 14 residues. Trimming left V 0 bases short and J 7 bases short, with 11 bases between. The CDR3 loop is CASSLDGGGQPQHF. DNA for the CDR3: TGCGCCAGCAGCTTGGACGGGGGAGGACAGCCCCAGCATTTT.

CDR3 nucleotides: TGCGCCAGCAGCCCCCCGGGGGGGAACATTCAGTACTTC. It is translated as CASSPPGGNIQYF. The V call is TRBV5-1, the J call TRBJ2-4, with 8 bases aligning to TRBD2. The junction had 4 bases not matched to a gene; V was cut back by 4 bases and J by 7 bases. The CDR3 is made up of 13 amino acids. Germline CDR1 is SGHRS and CDR2 is YFSETQ.

The J gene is TRBJ1-4, the V gene TRBV5-4; no firm D call. CDR3 length: 13 amino acids. Trimming pared 4 bases from V and 10 bases from J, leaving 14 bases between. The germline gives CDR1 SGHNT, CDR2 YYREEE (reference sequence). The CDR3 reads CASSISLSGKLFF. CDR3 in DNA: TGTGCCAGCAGCATCTCCCTTTCGGGAAAACTGTTTTTT.

The chain carries TRBV29-1 and TRBJ2-1, with TRBD2 matching 12 bases. With 7 bases clipped from V and 3 bases from J, the junction kept 7 bases outside the gene matches. CDR1 is SQVTM and CDR2 is ANQGSEA in the germline V gene. CDR3 length equals 15 residues. CDR3 sequence (DNA): TGCAGCGCTCATCCACTAGCGGGAGGCTACAATGAGCAGTTCTTC. Its translation is CSAHPLAGGYNEQFF.